The rows below give T cell receptor beta chains drawn from one sample of a study of OX40 agonist ivuxolimab in advanced cancers. TCRdb keeps only in-frame clones here, not all; method: immunoSEQ multiplex PCR. The sample includes about 15,000 clones, around three quarters of them seen just once. The sample here was CD4+ or CD8+ T cells sorted from blood, taken in a trial of the OX40 agonist ivuxolimab. Every receptor here comes from an adult with an advanced solid tumor such as melanoma, head and neck, liver or kidney cancer. The CDR3 runs from the conserved cysteine through the conserved F or W. A D gene is named only where the DNA matches it firmly. Clone size appears in some rows only: once, few, many, or a class for an expanded clone.

TRBJ2-1 TRBD1 TRBV27 NA TGTGCCAGCAGTCCGGCGACAGGGGGCTTTGAGCAGTTCTTC CASSPATGGFEQFF
TRBJ2-5 NA TRBV5-4 NA TGTGCCGCCGGCTCAGGGGAGGAGACCCAGTACTTC CAAGSGEETQYF
TRBJ2-3 TRBD2 TRBV7-2 few TGTGCCAGCACCCCCCCTAGCGGGAGGTTACCAGATACGCAGTATTTT CASTPPSGRLPDTQYF
TRBJ2-2 NA TRBV29-1 NA TGCAGCCCGCTTCCGTTTACCGGGGAGCTGTTTTTT CSPLPFTGELFF
TRBJ2-1 TRBD2 TRBV29-1 NA TGCAGCGCCATAGCGGGAGGCTGGGAGCAGTTCTTC CSAIAGGWEQFF
TRBJ1-3 NA TRBV30 NA TGTGCCTGGCCCTCTGGAAACACCATATATTTT CAWPSGNTIYF
TRBJ2-1 NA TRBV27 NA TGTGCCAGCAGTTTCGGGACAAGCAATGAGCAGTTCTTC CASSFGTSNEQFF
TRBJ2-1 TRBD1 TRBV19 NA TGTGCCAGTAGTCAGGGGGCGGTTTACAATGAGCAGTTCTTC CASSQGAVYNEQFF
TRBJ2-6 NA TRBV6-1 NA TGTGCCAGCAGTGAAGACATTTCTGGGGCCAACGTCCTGACTTTC CASSEDISGANVLTF
TRBJ2-5 TRBD1 TRBV7-9 NA TGTGCCAGCAACCCGGGCGGGGACAGGATTTACTTC CASNPGGDRIYF
TRBJ2-7 NA TRBV6-1 once TGTGCCAGCAGTGAAGAACCGGACAGTTCCTACGAGCAGTACTTC CASSEEPDSSYEQYF
TRBJ2-7 TRBD2 TRBV9 NA TGTGCCAGCAGCGTAGGACTAGCGGGGGCCTACGAGCAGTACTTC CASSVGLAGAYEQYF
TRBJ1-1 NA TRBV7-2 NA TGTGCCAGCAGCTTCGGGGGATGGAACACTGAAGCTTTCTTT CASSFGGWNTEAFF
TRBJ1-1 NA TRBV5-8 few TGTGCCAGCAGCTTTTTTGGTCCTGAAGCTTTCTTT CASSFFGPEAFF
TRBJ2-5 NA TRBV7-9 NA TGTGCCAGCAGGGGCGGTCAAGAGACCCAGTACTTC CASRGGQETQYF
TRBJ2-5 NA TRBV30 NA TGTGCCTTCCGACTCCGCCGCGCATGGGAAGAGACCCAGTACTTC CAFRLRRAWEETQYF
TRBJ2-1 NA TRBV27 NA TGTGCCAGCAGTTCTTACCCCCCCGAGCAGTTCTTC CASSSYPPEQFF
TRBJ2-7 NA TRBV11-1 NA TGTGCCAGCAGCTTAGGTCTGGGGATTTCCTCCGAGCAGTACTTC CASSLGLGISSEQYF
TRBJ2-3 TRBD1 TRBV7-8 NA TGTGCCAGCAGCTTAGCTGGACAGGGGGCAACAGATACGCAGTATTTT CASSLAGQGATDTQYF
TRBJ1-5 NA TRBV7-9 NA TGTGCCAGCAGCAATGGGAGGGATGGGGAACAGCCCCAGCATTTT CASSNGRDGEQPQHF
TRBJ2-7 NA TRBV6-5 NA TGTGCCAGCAGTTGGGGCACGAGCTACGAGCAGTACTTC CASSWGTSYEQYF
TRBJ1-1 NA TRBV29-1 NA TGCAGCGTTGCTGGTGCGGGGATGAACACTGAAGCTTTCTTT CSVAGAGMNTEAFF
TRBJ2-7 NA TRBV7-6 NA TGTGCCAGCAGCTTGTCTACGCTGAGGGAGCAGTACTTC CASSLSTLREQYF
TRBJ1-2 TRBD1 TRBV10-3 NA TGTGCCATCAGTGAGGGGGACAGAGAGTACTATGGCTACACCTTC CAISEGDREYYGYTF
TRBJ2-7 NA TRBV6-5 NA TGTGCCAGTTCGGGACCGGGGCTTGAGCAGTACTTC CASSGPGLEQYF
TRBJ2-1 NA TRBV7-9 NA TGTGCCAGCAGCACCACCGCCGATAGCGGCAAATCCTATGCTGAGCAGTTCTTC CASSTTADSGKSYAEQFF